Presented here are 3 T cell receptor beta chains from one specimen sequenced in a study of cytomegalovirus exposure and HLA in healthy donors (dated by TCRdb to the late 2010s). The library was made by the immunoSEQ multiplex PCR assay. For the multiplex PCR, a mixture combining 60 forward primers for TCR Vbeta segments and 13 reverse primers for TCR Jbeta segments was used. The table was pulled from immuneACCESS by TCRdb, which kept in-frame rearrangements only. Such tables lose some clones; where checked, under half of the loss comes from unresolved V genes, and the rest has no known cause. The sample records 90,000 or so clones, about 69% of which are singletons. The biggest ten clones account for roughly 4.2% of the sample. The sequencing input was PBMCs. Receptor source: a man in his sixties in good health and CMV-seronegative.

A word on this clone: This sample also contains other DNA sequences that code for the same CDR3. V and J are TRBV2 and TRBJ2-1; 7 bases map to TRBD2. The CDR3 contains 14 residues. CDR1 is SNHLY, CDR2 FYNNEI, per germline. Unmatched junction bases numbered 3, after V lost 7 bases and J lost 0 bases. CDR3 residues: CASKERGSYNEQFF. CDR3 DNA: TGTGCCAGCAAGGAGCGGGGCTCCTACAATGAGCAGTTCTTC.

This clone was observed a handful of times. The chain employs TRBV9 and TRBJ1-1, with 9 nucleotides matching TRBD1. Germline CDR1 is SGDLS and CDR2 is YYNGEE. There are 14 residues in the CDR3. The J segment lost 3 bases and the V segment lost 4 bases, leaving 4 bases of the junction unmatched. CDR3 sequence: CASSPRQGDTEAFF. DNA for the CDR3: TGTGCCAGCAGCCCTAGACAGGGGGACACTGAAGCTTTCTTT.

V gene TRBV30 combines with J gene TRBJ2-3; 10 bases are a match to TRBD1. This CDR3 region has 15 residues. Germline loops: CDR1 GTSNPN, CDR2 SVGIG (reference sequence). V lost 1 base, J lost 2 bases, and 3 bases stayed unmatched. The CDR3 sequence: CAWSGDRGFTDTQYF. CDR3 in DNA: TGTGCCTGGAGTGGGGACAGGGGATTCACAGATACGCAGTATTTT. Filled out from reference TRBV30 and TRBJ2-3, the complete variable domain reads SQTIHQWPATLVQPVGSPLSLECTVEGTSNPNLYWYRQAAGRGLQLLFYSVGIGQISSEVPQNLSASRPQDRQFILSSKKLLLSDSGFYLCAWSGDRGFTDTQYFGPGTRLTVL.